The 25 T cell receptor beta chains listed next were all sequenced from one sample in a study of blood T cell repertoires in COVID-19 (TCRdb year 2020). The protocol used for the library was the immunoSEQ multiplex PCR assay. As stored in TCRdb, this immuneACCESS dataset retains in-frame rearrangements with V and J assigned. A fraction of the clones does not appear; measured against another copy, unresolved V genes explain less than half of the discrepancy, and the remainder lacks a known reason. The sample yields about 100,000 clones; approximately 86% were counted once. About 1.7% of the sample rests with the top ten. The sample consisted of peripheral blood. Every receptor here comes from a man at least 80 years old with acute or convalescent COVID-19.

The chain carries TRBV6-1 and TRBJ1-2; D is undetermined. The V end lost 0 bases, the J end lost 1 base, and 9 bases lay between the germline ends. The germline V gene encodes CDR1 MNHNS and CDR2 SASEGT. The CDR3 covers 15 residues. This CDR3 is CASSEAVRINYGYTF. The CDR3 nucleotides are TGTGCCAGCAGTGAAGCTGTCAGAATTAACTATGGCTACACCTTC.

The V and J genes are TRBV6-2 or TRBV6-3 and TRBJ2-3; no firm D call. The CDR3 spans 15 residues. The V gene's germline CDR1 is MNHEY and CDR2 SVGEGT. The V gene lost 5 bases and the J gene lost 0 bases, with 12 bases spanning the gap. The CDR3 is CASSLRAPSTDTQYF. In DNA, the CDR3 is TGTGCCAGCAGTCTACGAGCCCCTAGCACAGATACGCAGTATTTT.

The chain employs TRBV7-2 and TRBJ2-2, with 9 bases fitting TRBD1. Germline-derived CDR1 and CDR2 are SGHTA and FQGNSA. This CDR3 contains 16 residues. Trimming at V came to 0 bases and at J to 4 bases, leaving 3 bases not matched to a gene. The CDR3 nucleotides are TGTGCCAGCAGCTTAGCAGGGACAGGGATCACCGGGGAGCTGTTTTTT. Translating it yields CASSLAGTGITGELFF.

This chain connects TRBV5-1 to TRBJ2-7; D is perhaps TRBD2 (5 bases). V was shortened by 4 bases and J by 2 bases, with 13 bases between the two germline ends. In germline, CDR1 is SGHRS, CDR2 YFSETQ. CDR3 size: 14 residues. The CDR3 is CASSQPDSTYEQYF. In nucleotides, the CDR3 is TGCGCCAGCAGCCAGCCGGACTCGACCTACGAGCAGTACTTC.

V is TRBV11-2 and J is TRBJ2-1; no firm D call. The CDR3 has 16 residues. The ends were cut back, 3 bases at V and 3 bases at J, with 15 bases in the middle. Germline CDR1 and CDR2: SGHAT and FQNNGV. CDR3 protein: CASSFGTALGYNEQFF. The DNA of the CDR3 is TGTGCCAGCAGCTTCGGAACAGCCCTCGGCTACAATGAGCAGTTCTTC.

The gene calls are TRBV10-3 and TRBJ2-7, with D perhaps matching TRBD1 (5 bases). The germline V and J ends were trimmed by 5 bases and 1 base, with 9 bases remaining between them. CDR1 ENHRY and CDR2 SYGVKD come from the germline V gene. The CDR3 extends over 13 amino acids. The CDR3 DNA is TGTGCCATCAGTATGGACACTTCCTACGAGCAGTACTTC. This translates into CAISMDTSYEQYF.

About this clone: Other DNA sequences within the sample encode an identical CDR3. The chain joins TRBV5-1 to TRBJ2-3; possible D gene TRBD2, 5 bases. V was shortened by 4 bases and J by 6 bases, with 21 bases between the two germline ends. This CDR3 comprises 16 residues. The V gene's germline CDR1 is SGHRS and CDR2 YFSETQ. The CDR3 DNA reads TGCGCCAGCAGCCCCTCTACCAGCGGCAATGGGGATACGCAGTATTTT. It translates to CASSPSTSGNGDTQYF. Complete variable domain (other parts from reference TRBV5-1 and TRBJ2-3): KAGVTQTPRYLIKTRGQQVTLSCSPISGHRSVSWYQQTPGQGLQFLFEYFSETQRNKGNFPGRFSGRQFSNSRSEMNVSTLELGDSALYLCASSPSTSGNGDTQYFGPGTRLTVL.

The V gene is TRBV10-3, the J gene TRBJ2-1; 8 positions agree with TRBD2. V lost 11 bases, J lost 4 bases, and 7 bases stayed unmatched. Per the germline V gene, CDR1 is ENHRY and CDR2 is SYGVKD. This CDR3 contains 13 residues. The chain's CDR3 is CAASGLAYNEQFF. As DNA, the CDR3 is TGTGCCGCTTCCGGACTAGCTTACAATGAGCAGTTCTTC.

V is TRBV7-2 and J is TRBJ2-2; D possibly corresponds to TRBD1 (6 bases). The germline CDR1 and CDR2 sequences are SGHTA and FQGNSA. The CDR3 consists of 14 residues. Trimming took 3 bases from V and 8 from J, leaving 13 bases between them. The CDR3 bases are TGTGCCAGCAGCTTGAACAGGGTTGCAGGGGAGCTGTTTTTT. Translation: CASSLNRVAGELFF.

The rearrangement joins TRBV19 to TRBJ1-5; D gene uncertain. The CDR3 has 13 residues. Deletions cut 4 bases from V and 7 bases from J, with 11 bases between. The germline CDR1 and CDR2 sequences are LNHDA and SQIVND (reference sequence). This CDR3 reads CASSSGMWQPQHF. CDR3 DNA: TGTGCCAGTAGTAGCGGGATGTGGCAGCCCCAGCATTTT.

A remark on this clone: One end of the junction does not line up with germline, which may come from a read error. The chain couples TRBV7-9 to TRBJ2-7; weak D call: TRBD2 (7 bases). In germline, CDR1 is SEHNR, CDR2 FQNEAQ (reference sequence). This CDR3 contains 13 residues. The CDR3 protein is CASNLGGDWEQYF. The CDR3 region has the DNA TGTGCCAGCAACTTAGGGGGGGATTGGGAGCAGTACTTC.

Concerning this clone itself: This specimen includes other DNA sequences encoding the same CDR3. This chain uses TRBV18 with TRBJ2-2; 9 bases are a match to TRBD2. V lost 3 bases and J lost 0; bases outside the gene matches: 2. Germline V CDR1 and CDR2: KGHSH, LQKENI. The CDR3 length is 16 residues. CDR3 coding DNA: TGTGCCAGCTCACCCCTAGCGGGGTCGAACACCGGGGAGCTGTTTTTT. This gives the protein CASSPLAGSNTGELFF.

This chain's CDR3 is CASSLCEGGSCEKLFF. CDR3 coding DNA: TGTGCCAGCAGTTTATGCGAAGGGGGCTCTTGTGAAAAACTGTTTTTT. V and J are TRBV28 and TRBJ1-4, with 7 bases identical to TRBD1. From germline, CDR1 is MDHEN and CDR2 SYDVKM. The CDR3 runs to 16 residues. V lost 0 bases to trimming and J lost 7 bases; unmatched junction nucleotides: 8.

CDR3 DNA: TGTGCCAGCAGTTACGTAGAGGGGGCGCGAAATTCACCCCTCCACTTT. As protein: CASSYVEGARNSPLHF. The chain recombines TRBV6-6 with TRBJ1-6, with 7 bases matching TRBD1. The V segment lost 2 bases and the J segment 7 bases; nucleotides outside the gene matches: 8. Looked up from germline, CDR1 is MNHNY and CDR2 is SVGAGI (reference sequence). There are 16 residues in the CDR3.

The J gene is TRBJ2-6, the V gene TRBV19; D remains ambiguous. The CDR3 extends over 14 amino acids. The V and J ends lost 3 bases and 0 bases respectively, with 3 bases between them. The germline V gene encodes CDR1 LNHDA and CDR2 SQIVND (reference sequence). The CDR3 protein is CASSMSSGANVLTF. The CDR3 nucleotides are TGTGCCAGTAGTATGAGCTCTGGGGCCAACGTCCTGACTTTC. Together with reference TRBV19 and TRBJ2-6, the CDR3 gives the full variable domain: DGGITQSPKYLFRKEGQNVTLSCEQNLNHDAMYWYRQDPGQGLRLIYYSQIVNDFQKGDIAEGYSVSREKKESFPLTVTSAQKNPTAFYLCASSMSSGANVLTFGAGSRLTVL.

The chain couples TRBV5-1 to TRBJ2-3; tentatively, D is TRBD1 (5 bases). Germline loops: CDR1 SGHRS, CDR2 YFSETQ. The CDR3 totals 14 residues. Trimming removed 2 bases at V and 2 bases at J, with 9 bases between. The DNA for the CDR3 is TGCGCCAGCAGCTTAGGGGCGAACACAGATACGCAGTATTTT. Its protein product is CASSLGANTDTQYF.

V gene TRBV9 combines with J gene TRBJ1-4; D call uncertain. The CDR3 totals 14 residues. Trimming pared 2 bases from V and 2 bases from J, leaving 7 bases between. Germline V lookup: CDR1 SGDLS, CDR2 YYNGEE. The CDR3 DNA sequence: TGTGCCAGCAGCGTCGGGGTGACTAATGAAAAACTGTTTTTT. Translated: CASSVGVTNEKLFF.

The chain joins TRBV2 to TRBJ2-7; TRBD2 matches 11 bases. The V segment lost 7 bases and the J segment 2 bases; nucleotides outside the gene matches: 16. The CDR3 covers 18 residues. CDR1 and CDR2 (germline): SNHLY, FYNNEI. This chain's CDR3 is CASKQLLAGVLTAYEQYF. DNA of the CDR3: TGTGCCAGCAAGCAGTTACTAGCGGGAGTTCTTACGGCCTACGAGCAGTACTTC.

The rearrangement joins TRBV6-5 to TRBJ2-7, with D maybe TRBD1 (7 bases). CDR1 and CDR2 from the germline V gene are MNHEY and SVGAGI. V was trimmed by 6 bases and J by 4 bases, leaving 16 bases between them. The CDR3 covers 14 residues. CDR3: CASSRGGTVYEQYF. For the CDR3, the DNA is TGTGCCAGCAGCAGAGGGGGGACAGTTTACGAGCAGTACTTC.

The genes are TRBV7-2 and TRBJ2-1; possibly TRBD2 for D (6 bases). The CDR3 spans 15 residues. Germline CDR1 reads SGHTA; CDR2 reads FQGNSA. The germline V and J ends were trimmed by 5 bases and 7 bases, with 18 bases remaining between them. CDR3 sequence reads: CASSHPTEGRNEQFF. The CDR3 coding sequence is TGTGCCAGCAGCCACCCGACCGAGGGGAGGAATGAGCAGTTCTTC.

This chain links TRBV2 with TRBJ1-1; tentative D call: TRBD1 (6 bases). The germline gives CDR1 SNHLY, CDR2 FYNNEI. The CDR3 spans 18 residues. Trimming stripped 6 bases from V and 0 bases from J, with 23 bases between. This chain's CDR3 is CASRPPGTLSLMNTEAFF. In nucleotides, the CDR3 is TGTGCCAGCAGACCTCCCGGGACACTAAGCCTCATGAACACTGAAGCTTTCTTT.

This CDR3 is CATSRDRTAEAFF. For the CDR3, the DNA is TGTGCCACCAGCAGAGATAGGACAGCTGAAGCTTTCTTT. The chain joins TRBV15 to TRBJ1-1; perhaps TRBD1 as D (6 bases). Per germline, CDR1 LNHNV and CDR2 YYDKDF (reference sequence). CDR3 length equals 13 residues. V was shortened by 0 bases and J by 6 bases, with 8 bases between the two germline ends.

This clone was counted only a few times. The rearrangement uses TRBV9 and TRBJ2-4; 8 bases map to TRBD2. Germline V CDR1 and CDR2: SGDLS, YYNGEE. The trim removed 4 bases at V and 2 bases at J, leaving 8 bases unmatched. There are 16 residues in the CDR3. CDR3 residues: CASSPPAGASKNIQYF. DNA for the CDR3: TGTGCCAGCAGCCCCCCAGCGGGAGCGTCCAAAAACATTCAGTACTTC.

This clone was seen a handful of times. DNA of the CDR3: TGTGCCAGCAGCCCGGGGACTAGCGGGAGCAATGAGCAGTTCTTC. It is translated as CASSPGTSGSNEQFF. The chain combines TRBV14 with TRBJ2-1, with TRBD2 matching 14 bases. V gave up 4 bases and J gave up 6 bases; unmatched junction bases: 2. The germline gives CDR1 SGHDN, CDR2 FVKESK. This CDR3 spans 15 amino acids. The variable domain in full, completed from reference TRBV14 and TRBJ2-1, reads EAGVTQFPSHSVIEKGQTVTLRCDPISGHDNLYWYRRVMGKEIKFLLHFVKESKQDESGMPNNRFLAERTGGTYSTLKVQPAELEDSGVYFCASSPGTSGSNEQFFGPGTRLTVL.

The genes are TRBV3-1 (or the pseudogene TRBV3-2) and TRBJ2-7; D is undetermined. The CDR3 has 12 amino acids. V gave up 8 bases and J gave up 7 bases, with 15 bases separating them. Germline assignment: CDR1 LGHDT and CDR2 YNNKEL (reference sequence). The CDR3: CASSDSLREQYF. The CDR3 nucleotides are TGTGCCAGCTCAGATTCACTGAGGGAGCAGTACTTC.